One sample yielded the 31 T cell receptor beta chains listed below, sequenced in a study of cytomegalovirus exposure and HLA in healthy donors. PCR was performed using 60 Vbeta and 13 Jbeta primers. TCRdb's copy holds only in-frame clones and misses some; the assay was immunoSEQ multiplex PCR. This table has some 90,000 clones, 60% to 80% appearing once. Sequences were obtained from PBMCs. These receptor sequences come from a man aged 60 to 69 in good health and CMV-seronegative.

This chain links TRBV19 with TRBJ1-6; tentative D call: TRBD1 (6 bases). V lost 3 bases and J 9 bases, leaving 15 bases between the germline ends. Germline loops: CDR1 LNHDA, CDR2 SQIVND (reference sequence). The CDR3 contains 15 residues. The CDR3 sequence is CASSIRHRESSPLHF. The CDR3 bases are TGTGCCAGTAGTATCAGGCACAGGGAGAGTTCACCCCTCCACTTT.

The gene calls are TRBV7-2 and TRBJ2-3; D is undetermined. V shed 4 bases and J shed 4 bases, with 9 bases lying between them. Germline V gene sequence: CDR1 SGHTA, CDR2 FQGNSA. This CDR3 has 13 residues. CDR3 amino acids: CASSSVGPDTQYF. The CDR3 DNA sequence: TGTGCCAGCAGCTCGGTTGGTCCAGATACGCAGTATTTT.

This chain uses TRBV29-1 with TRBJ2-7; D is possibly TRBD1 (5 bases). Germline CDR1 reads SQVTM; CDR2 reads ANQGSEA. V lost 2 bases and J lost 0, with 8 bases in between. This CDR3 region has 13 residues. The CDR3: CSVENQGSYEQYF. The CDR3 nucleotides read TGCAGCGTTGAAAATCAGGGCTCCTACGAGCAGTACTTC.

The chain recombines TRBV30 with TRBJ2-3, with 11 positions matching TRBD2. CDR1 is GTSNPN, CDR2 SVGIG, per germline (reference sequence). The CDR3 length is 14 residues. CDR3 region: CAQNSGGAGDTQYF. CDR3 DNA: TGTGCTCAGAATAGCGGGGGGGCCGGGGATACGCAGTATTTT.

This sequence joins TRBV7-2 and TRBJ2-5; D not certain. The V gene's germline CDR1 is SGHTA and CDR2 FQGNSA. V lost 5 bases and J 4 bases, leaving 14 bases between the germline ends. The CDR3 covers 14 residues. The CDR3 reads CASSRIGGGETQYF. In DNA form, the CDR3 reads TGTGCCAGCAGCCGAATCGGTGGTGGAGAGACCCAGTACTTC.

This clone was detected only once. V gene TRBV25-1 combines with J gene TRBJ1-6, with D unclear. CDR3 size: 13 residues. Germline CDR1 and CDR2: MGHDK and SYGVNS. V dropped 4 bases and J dropped 12 bases, with 13 bases sitting between them. The CDR3 reads CASSASVLRPLHF. In DNA, the CDR3 is TGTGCCAGCAGTGCCTCAGTCCTCCGACCCCTCCACTTT.

The V and J genes are TRBV4-1 and TRBJ1-2, with 8 bases identical to TRBD1. The CDR3 covers 16 residues. The V and J ends lost 1 base and 8 bases, in that order; junction bases with no gene match: 12. Germline values: CDR1 MGHRA, CDR2 YSYEKL. CDR3: CASSQVFQGARGGYTF. CDR3 coding DNA: TGCGCCAGCAGCCAAGTTTTCCAGGGGGCGCGAGGGGGCTACACCTTC.

The CDR3 sequence: CASSAAGGIDEQFF. CDR3 nucleotides: TGCGCCAGCAGTGCTGCGGGGGGTATCGATGAGCAGTTCTTC. The rearrangement uses TRBV10-1 and TRBJ2-1; 8 bases are shared with TRBD2. J gave up 8 bases and V 4 bases, and 7 bases lay outside the gene matches. Germline CDR1 and CDR2: WNHNN and SYGVQD (reference sequence). The CDR3 loop spans 14 amino acids.

The sample holds a few counts of this clone. The V and J genes are TRBV19 and TRBJ1-2; D is ambiguous. From germline, CDR1 is LNHDA and CDR2 SQIVND (reference sequence). This CDR3 has 14 amino acids. V was pared by 2 bases and J by 8 bases, with 15 bases between. CDR3 bases: TGTGCCAGTAGTATAATCGCCCCAGGCGAAGGCTACACCTTC. As protein: CASSIIAPGEGYTF.

CDR3 protein: CASSLEGQALTDTQYF. The DNA for the CDR3 is TGCGCCAGCAGCTTGGAGGGACAGGCACTCACAGATACGCAGTATTTT. The chain joins TRBV5-1 to TRBJ2-3, with 8 bases that match TRBD1. From germline, CDR1 is SGHRS and CDR2 YFSETQ. This CDR3 is 16 amino acids long. V trimming: 0 bases; J trimming: 2 bases; junction bases outside the gene matches: 5.

This chain uses TRBV7-9 with TRBJ1-2, with TRBD1 as a possible D gene (5 bases). V dropped 1 base and J dropped 3 bases, with 9 bases sitting between them. Germline CDR1 reads SEHNR; CDR2 reads FQNEAQ (reference sequence). The CDR3 contains 14 residues. The CDR3 bases are TGTGCCAGCAGCTTAGGGACACGTTACTATGGCTACACCTTC. This gives the protein CASSLGTRYYGYTF.

V is TRBV19 and J is TRBJ2-1, with 7 positions matching TRBD1. Trimming at V came to 4 bases and at J to 8 bases, leaving 2 bases not matched to a gene. Germline loops: CDR1 LNHDA, CDR2 SQIVND (reference sequence). The CDR3 is made up of 12 amino acids. CDR3 nucleotide sequence: TGTGCCAGTAGTACTACAGGGGATGAGCAGTTCTTC. Translating gives CASSTTGDEQFF.

This rearrangement joins TRBV5-4 to TRBJ2-1, with 13 bases that match TRBD2. This CDR3 contains 16 residues. The V and J ends lost 1 base and 8 bases, in that order; junction bases with no gene match: 6. The germline gives CDR1 SGHNT, CDR2 YYREEE (reference sequence). CDR3 in amino acids: CASSLLKLAGGDEQFF. The CDR3 DNA is TGTGCCAGCAGCTTGTTGAAACTAGCGGGGGGGGATGAGCAGTTCTTC.

V gene TRBV7-9 combines with J gene TRBJ2-1, with 9 bases identical to TRBD2. J was trimmed by 0 bases and V by 5 bases; bases with no gene match: 8. The CDR3 sequence is 17 residues long. Germline loops: CDR1 SEHNR, CDR2 FQNEAQ (reference sequence). CDR3 bases: TGTGCCAGCAGCCCACGAGGTAGCGGGAGCTCCTACAATGAGCAGTTCTTC. Translated: CASSPRGSGSSYNEQFF. Full variable domain (rest looked up from reference TRBV7-9 and TRBJ2-1): DTGVSQNPRHKITKRGQNVTFRCDPISEHNRLYWYRQTLGQGPEFLTYFQNEAQLEKSRLLSDRFSAERPKGSFSTLEIQRTEQGDSAMYLCASSPRGSGSSYNEQFFGPGTRLTVL.

The chain employs TRBV4-2 and TRBJ1-5; D is uncertain. Germline-derived CDR1 and CDR2 are LGHNA and YNFKEQ. This CDR3 has 15 residues. V lost 0 bases to trimming and J lost 6 bases, with 12 bases between them. CDR3 loop: CASSQDRGSFQPQHF. The CDR3 coding sequence is TGTGCCAGCAGCCAAGATCGGGGATCATTTCAGCCCCAGCATTTT.

The V and J genes are TRBV7-2 and TRBJ2-5; 14 bases map to TRBD2. Germline CDR1 reads SGHTA; CDR2 reads FQGNSA. J gave up 5 bases and V 1 base, and 0 bases lay outside the gene matches. The CDR3 has 15 amino acids. CDR3 sequence: CASSLGTSGGETQYF. The CDR3 DNA follows: TGTGCCAGCAGCTTAGGGACTAGCGGGGGGGAGACCCAGTACTTC.

V usage is TRBV11-3 and J usage is TRBJ1-2; 8 bases are a match to TRBD1. This CDR3 region has 13 residues. Germline CDR1 reads SGHNT; CDR2 reads YENEEA. Trimming at V came to 5 bases and at J to 8 bases, leaving 7 bases not matched to a gene. The CDR3 is CASSTGQGGGYTF. The CDR3 DNA sequence: TGTGCCAGCAGCACCGGACAGGGCGGCGGCTACACCTTC. The whole variable domain, remainder taken from reference TRBV11-3 and TRBJ1-2, is EAGVVQSPRYKIIEKKQPVAFWCNPISGHNTLYWYLQNLGQGPELLIRYENEEAVDDSQLPKDRFSAERLKGVDSTLKIQPAELGDSAVYLCASSTGQGGGYTFGSGTRLTVV.

This chain uses TRBV5-1 with TRBJ1-6; D is perhaps TRBD1 (6 bases). Looked up from germline, CDR1 is SGHRS and CDR2 is YFSETQ. The CDR3 loop spans 14 amino acids. Deletions cut 0 bases from V and 8 bases from J, with 9 bases between. For the CDR3, the DNA is TGCGCCAGCAGCTTGGGACAGGTAGATTCACCCCTCCACTTT. Translated, it gives CASSLGQVDSPLHF.

The rearrangement links TRBV7-6 to TRBJ2-5, with 8 bases matching TRBD1. The J call may be incorrect, as the DNA end agrees better with TRBJ2-7. This CDR3 is 14 amino acids long. Germline CDR1 SGHVS, CDR2 FNYEAQ. For the CDR3, the DNA is TGTGCCAGCAGCCCGGGACAGGTTTCCTACGAGCAGTACTTC. Protein sequence: CASSPGQVSYEQYF.

This clone occurred a few times. The chain is built from TRBV11-3 and TRBJ2-3; D may be TRBD2 (6 bases). Germline V CDR1 and CDR2: SGHNT, YENEEA. The V end was cut by 5 bases, the J end by 2 bases, with 11 bases between. The CDR3 length is 14 residues. The chain's CDR3 is CASSAPGVTDTQYF. As DNA, the CDR3 is TGTGCCAGCAGCGCGCCGGGAGTCACAGATACGCAGTATTTT.

The chain has TRBV6-5 and TRBJ1-6, with D possibly matching TRBD1 (5 bases). V was shortened by 0 bases and J by 9 bases, with 12 bases between the two germline ends. CDR3 length: 15 amino acids. Germline V gene data show CDR1 as MNHEY and CDR2 as SVGAGI. The CDR3, as DNA: TGTGCCAGCAGTTACTCGCGGCAGGGTGCTTCACCCCTCCACTTT. This translates into CASSYSRQGASPLHF.

This chain joins TRBV7-8 and TRBJ1-3; D may be TRBD1 (6 bases). This CDR3 contains 15 residues. Per germline, CDR1 SGHVS and CDR2 FQNEAQ. V lost 1 base and J lost 2, with 9 bases in between. The CDR3 DNA is TGTGCCAGCAGCTTAGTAGGGGGTACTGGAAACACCATATATTTT. This codes for CASSLVGGTGNTIYF. Drawing the rest from reference TRBV7-8 and TRBJ1-3, the complete variable domain is GAGVSQSPRYKVAKRGQDVALRCDPISGHVSLFWYQQALGQGPEFLTYFQNEAQLDKSGLPSDRFFAERPEGSVSTLKIQRTQQEDSAVYLCASSLVGGTGNTIYFGEGSWLTVV.

In its sample, this clone was seen once. The V and J genes are TRBV29-1 and TRBJ1-6, with a weak D call TRBD1 (5 bases). The V gene lost 8 bases and the J gene lost 7 bases, with 6 bases spanning the gap. The CDR3 spans 10 residues. CDR1 and CDR2 from the germline V gene are SQVTM and ANQGSEA. CDR3 sequence: CSQGNSPLHF. Here the CDR3 DNA reads TGCAGCCAGGGAAATTCACCCCTCCACTTT.

This clone was counted a few times. The CDR3 protein is CASSSTSRVETQYF. CDR3 DNA: TGTGCCAGCAGCTCAACGTCCCGGGTGGAGACCCAGTACTTC. The chain recombines TRBV9 with TRBJ2-5; D remains unclear. Trimming cost V 4 bases and J 5 bases, with 15 bases left between them. CDR1 is SGDLS, CDR2 YYNGEE, per germline. The CDR3 is 14 amino acids.

The table lists this clone with a few counts. J is TRBJ2-2 and V is TRBV19, with a possible D match to TRBD1 (6 bases). Trimming took off 7 bases at V and 6 bases at J, with 18 bases between the two ends. The CDR3 has 15 residues. The germline gives CDR1 LNHDA, CDR2 SQIVND (reference sequence). CDR3 coding DNA: TGTGCCAGTACCGCCGTCAGGGGTACCCCCGGGGAGCTGTTTTTT. This gives the protein CASTAVRGTPGELFF. Variable domain in full (rest from reference TRBV19 and TRBJ2-2): DGGITQSPKYLFRKEGQNVTLSCEQNLNHDAMYWYRQDPGQGLRLIYYSQIVNDFQKGDIAEGYSVSREKKESFPLTVTSAQKNPTAFYLCASTAVRGTPGELFFGEGSRLTVL.

The V gene is TRBV5-1, the J gene TRBJ1-1; maybe TRBD1 (5 bases). The V and J ends lost 4 bases and 0 bases respectively, with 19 bases between them. The CDR3 totals 17 residues. Germline V lookup: CDR1 SGHRS, CDR2 YFSETQ. The CDR3 region is CASSLSGGATMNTEAFF. CDR3 DNA sequence: TGCGCCAGCAGCCTCTCCGGAGGGGCCACCATGAACACTGAAGCTTTCTTT.

The chain couples TRBV5-1 to TRBJ2-1; 10 bases are shared with TRBD1. Germline loops: CDR1 SGHRS, CDR2 YFSETQ. J lost 8 bases, V lost 1 base, and 15 bases had no gene match. CDR3 length: 18 amino acids. The chain's CDR3 is CASSLSRQGALSWYEQFF. The DNA of the CDR3 is TGCGCCAGCAGCTTGTCTCGACAGGGGGCGCTTTCTTGGTATGAGCAGTTCTTC.

Regarding this clone: The junction does not match germline at one end; this may be a read error. V usage is TRBV6-1 and J usage is TRBJ2-3; tentatively, D is TRBD2 (6 bases). The CDR3 covers 14 residues. Germline lookup yields CDR1 MNHNS and CDR2 SASEGT. Here the CDR3 reads CASSGTTLTDKQYF. As DNA, the CDR3 is TGTGCCAGCAGTGGGACTACCTTGACAGATAAGCAGTATTTT.

This sequence joins TRBV6-1 and TRBJ1-3; no firm D call. The CDR3 covers 14 residues. The V gene lost 7 bases and the J gene lost 4 bases, with 14 bases spanning the gap. CDR1 and CDR2 (germline): MNHNS, SASEGT. The CDR3 region has the DNA TGTGCCAGCATACGTTCGGGAGCCGGAAACACCATATATTTT. It codes for CASIRSGAGNTIYF.

The chain employs TRBV15 and TRBJ2-3; TRBD2 matches at 14 bases. The germline V gene has CDR1 LNHNV and CDR2 YYDKDF (reference sequence). The V segment lost 0 bases and the J segment 7 bases; nucleotides outside the gene matches: 3. This CDR3 is 16 amino acids long. CDR3 in amino acids: CATSRDRLAGGNTQYF. In nucleotides, the CDR3 is TGTGCCACCAGCAGAGATCGACTAGCGGGAGGGAATACGCAGTATTTT.

In this sample, this clone turned up a few times. V gene TRBV6-1 combines with J gene TRBJ1-5; D uncertain. The CDR3 spans 12 residues. Germline values: CDR1 MNHNS, CDR2 SASEGT. Trimming stripped 4 bases from V and 16 bases from J, with 17 bases between. The CDR3 DNA is TGTGCCAGCAGTGGGACTAGCGGCCTGAAACATTTT. Its protein product is CASSGTSGLKHF.